This TCR beta chain was captured by sequencing in a study of shared clonotypes between healthy human individuals. Healthy HIV-negative adults without recent acute infections or vaccinations served as donors. The authors ran the assay at deep level. Only in-frame clones appear in the TCRdb table, and some are missing; sequencing was by immunoSEQ multiplex PCR. The sample has about 1.4 million clones, around 97% seen once. The sample holds one count of this clone. The antigen is unknown. Points from the study as a whole: Rarefaction exposed incomplete sorted-subset sequencing despite large depth.

Sequenced sample: naive CD4+ T cells sorted from blood. As to subset: CD45RA+ positively selected. The receptor comes from a man aged 25 to 40 in good health.

The CDR3 loop is CASSFGGPATGNTIYF. The CDR3 DNA reads TGCGCCAGCAGCTTCGGGGGGCCAGCTACTGGAAACACCATATATTTT. This sequence joins TRBV5-1 and TRBJ1-3; weak D call: TRBD1 (6 bases). The germline gives CDR1 SGHRS, CDR2 YFSETQ. The CDR3 is made up of 16 amino acids. V lost 2 bases and J 2 bases, leaving 14 bases between the germline ends. The full variable domain, its missing parts supplied by reference TRBV5-1 and TRBJ1-3, is KAGVTQTPRYLIKTRGQQVTLSCSPISGHRSVSWYQQTPGQGLQFLFEYFSETQRNKGNFPGRFSGRQFSNSRSEMNVSTLELGDSALYLCASSFGGPATGNTIYFGEGSWLTVV.